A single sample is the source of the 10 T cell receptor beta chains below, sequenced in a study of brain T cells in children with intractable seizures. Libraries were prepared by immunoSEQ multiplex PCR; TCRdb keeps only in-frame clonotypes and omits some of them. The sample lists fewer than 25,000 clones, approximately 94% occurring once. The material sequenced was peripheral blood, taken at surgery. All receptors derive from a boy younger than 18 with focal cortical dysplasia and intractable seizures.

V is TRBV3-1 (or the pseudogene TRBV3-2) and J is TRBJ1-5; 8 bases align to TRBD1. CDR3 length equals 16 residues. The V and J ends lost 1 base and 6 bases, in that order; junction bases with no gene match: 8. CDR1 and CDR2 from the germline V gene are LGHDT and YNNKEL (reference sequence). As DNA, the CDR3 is TGTGCCAGCAGCCAAGGATCGACAGGGGCGGGTCAGCCCCAGCATTTT. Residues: CASSQGSTGAGQPQHF.

CDR3 sequence: CASSITVSGANVLTF. The DNA for the CDR3 is TGTGCCAGTAGTATAACAGTCTCTGGGGCCAACGTCCTGACTTTC. The rearrangement links TRBV19 to TRBJ2-6; D call uncertain. The V and J ends lost 2 bases and 0 bases respectively, with 5 bases between them. CDR3 length: 15 amino acids. Germline loops: CDR1 LNHDA, CDR2 SQIVND (reference sequence). Based on the CDR3 plus reference TRBV19 and TRBJ2-6, the full variable domain is DGGITQSPKYLFRKEGQNVTLSCEQNLNHDAMYWYRQDPGQGLRLIYYSQIVNDFQKGDIAEGYSVSREKKESFPLTVTSAQKNPTAFYLCASSITVSGANVLTFGAGSRLTVL.

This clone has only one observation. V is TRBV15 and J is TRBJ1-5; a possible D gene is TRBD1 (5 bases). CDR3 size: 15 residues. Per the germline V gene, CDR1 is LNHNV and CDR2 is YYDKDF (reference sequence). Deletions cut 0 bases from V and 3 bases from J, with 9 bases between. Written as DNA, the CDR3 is TGTGCCACCAGCAGAGATCCCAGGGCCAATCAGCCCCAGCATTTT. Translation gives CATSRDPRANQPQHF.

CDR3 nucleotides: TGTGCCAGCAGCTCCCCGGACAGTTTTACCGGGGAGCTGTTTTTT. The encoded protein is CASSSPDSFTGELFF. The chain is built from TRBV13 and TRBJ2-2, with D maybe TRBD1 (6 bases). Looked up from germline, CDR1 is PRHDT and CDR2 is FYEKMQ (reference sequence). V was shortened by 4 bases and J by 5 bases, with 14 bases between the two germline ends. This CDR3 region has 15 residues. The variable domain in full, with the rest retrieved from reference TRBV13 and TRBJ2-2, is AAGVIQSPRHLIKEKRETATLKCYPIPRHDTVYWYQQGPGQDPQFLISFYEKMQSDKGSIPDRFSAQQFSDYHSELNMSSLELGDSALYFCASSSPDSFTGELFFGEGSRLTVL.

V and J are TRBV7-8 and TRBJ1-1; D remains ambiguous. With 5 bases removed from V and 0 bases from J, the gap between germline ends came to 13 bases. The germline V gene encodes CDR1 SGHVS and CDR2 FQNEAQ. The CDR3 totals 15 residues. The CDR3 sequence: CASSPHPTVNTEAFF. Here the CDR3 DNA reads TGTGCCAGCAGCCCACATCCCACAGTGAACACTGAAGCTTTCTTT.

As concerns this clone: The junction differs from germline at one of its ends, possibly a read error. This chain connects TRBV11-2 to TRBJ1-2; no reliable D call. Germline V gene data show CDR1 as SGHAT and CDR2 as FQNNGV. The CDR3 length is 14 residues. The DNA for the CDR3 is TGTGCCTGCAGCTTGGCAGATACTAACTATGGCTACACCTTC. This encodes CACSLADTNYGYTF.

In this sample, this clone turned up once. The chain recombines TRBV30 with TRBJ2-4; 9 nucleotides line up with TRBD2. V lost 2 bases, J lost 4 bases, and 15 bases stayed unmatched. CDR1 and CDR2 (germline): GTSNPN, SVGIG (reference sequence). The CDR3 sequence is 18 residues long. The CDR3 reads CAWSQDVIAGVRKNIQYF. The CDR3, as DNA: TGTGCCTGGAGTCAAGACGTCATAGCGGGAGTTAGAAAAAACATTCAGTACTTC.

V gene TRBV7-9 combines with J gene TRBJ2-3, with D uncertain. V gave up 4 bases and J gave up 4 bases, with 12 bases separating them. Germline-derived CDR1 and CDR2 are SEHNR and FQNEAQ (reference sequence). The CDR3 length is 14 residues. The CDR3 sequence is CASSSPAPSDTQYF. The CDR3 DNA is TGTGCCAGCAGCTCCCCGGCGCCTTCAGATACGCAGTATTTT.

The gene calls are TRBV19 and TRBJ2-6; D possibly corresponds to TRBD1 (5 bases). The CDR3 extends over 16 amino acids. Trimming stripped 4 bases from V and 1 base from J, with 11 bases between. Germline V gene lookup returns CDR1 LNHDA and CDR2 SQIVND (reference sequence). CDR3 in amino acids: CASSREQASGANVLTF. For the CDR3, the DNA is TGTGCCAGTAGTAGGGAACAGGCGTCTGGGGCCAACGTCCTGACTTTC.

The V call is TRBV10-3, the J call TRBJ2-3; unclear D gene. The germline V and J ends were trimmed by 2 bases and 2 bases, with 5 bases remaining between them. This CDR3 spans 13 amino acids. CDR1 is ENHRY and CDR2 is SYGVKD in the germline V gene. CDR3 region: CAISEGFTDTQYF. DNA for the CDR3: TGTGCCATCAGTGAGGGATTCACAGATACGCAGTATTTT.